Listed here is a single T cell receptor (beta chain). The V and J ends lost 3 bases and 4 bases, in that order; junction bases with no gene match: 5. The germline CDR1 and CDR2 sequences are SGHDT and YYEEEE. The CDR3 loop spans 17 amino acids. Under the authors' procedure: Estimation of nucleated cell counts relied on the amplification of reference gene primers. Generated by immunoSEQ multiplex PCR, the TCRdb table keeps only in-frame clones and is missing some. D and trimming come from the DNA, and the V and J calls and clone size come from that table. This table has around 62,000 clones, roughly 92% appearing once. These data belong to a study of blood T cell repertoires in COVID-19. Across the study: PBMCs, B-cell-depleted T cells, or T cells provided the cDNA or gDNA that made up the material.

Sequencing was carried out using peripheral blood. The TCR comes from a man between 65 and 85 years old with active COVID-19. The chain employs TRBV5-6 and TRBJ2-1; 15 positions match TRBD2. The CDR3 DNA is TGTGCCAGCAGCTCGGGACTAGCGGGGGGTACTTACAATGAGCAGTTCTTC. It specifies CASSSGLAGGTYNEQFF.